This T cell receptor beta chain was recorded in a study of read filtering for tumor transcriptome and immune sequencing. Study in general: TCR-mapped reads were about 4.05 to 10.27 million with IR-seq versus about 85 to 1,300 with RNA-seq. Overall study results and limits: The CD138-negative fraction was mixed bone marrow immune cells, not pure T cells. Without single-read clonotypes, shared clonotype proportions correlated more between IR-seq and RNA-seq.

The library was built from about 0.4 ug RNA with molecular barcoded adaptors for alpha/delta and beta/gamma chains. TCRdb processed the reads anew with MiXCR; each CDR3 protein has one entry. This sample has some 130,000 distinct CDR3 sequences, with 13% found just once. Bone marrow was sampled from every patient at the time of active disease. The sample holds many counts of this clonotype. Antigen: not known. Per the germline V gene, CDR1 is ENHRY and CDR2 is SYGVKD. Trimming took off 2 bases at V and 0 bases at J, with 8 bases between the two ends. This CDR3 is built from 14 residues. This receptor was identified in a donor aged 40 or older with multiple myeloma. Sequencing input: a population of CD138-negative cells sorted from bone marrow. This chain links TRBV10-3 with TRBJ2-7; tentative D call: TRBD2 (6 bases). CDR3 in DNA: TGTGCCATCAGTGAGGAGGAGGGCTCCTACGAGCAGTACTTC. Translated, it gives CAISEEEGSYEQYF.